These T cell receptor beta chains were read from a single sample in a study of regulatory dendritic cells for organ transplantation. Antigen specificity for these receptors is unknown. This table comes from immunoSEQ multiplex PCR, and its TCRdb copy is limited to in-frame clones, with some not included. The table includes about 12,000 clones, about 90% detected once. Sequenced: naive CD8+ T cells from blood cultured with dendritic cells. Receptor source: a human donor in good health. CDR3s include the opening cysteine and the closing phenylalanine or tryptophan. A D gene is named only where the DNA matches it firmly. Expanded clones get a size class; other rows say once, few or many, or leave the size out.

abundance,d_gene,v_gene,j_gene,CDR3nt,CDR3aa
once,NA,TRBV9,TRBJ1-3,TGTGCCAGCAGCCAGGCAGGCGGGATGAACACCATATATTTT,CASSQAGGMNTIYF
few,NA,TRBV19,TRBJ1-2,TGTGCCAGTAGTATAGATCTTGAGACAATTAACTATGGCTACACCTTC,CASSIDLETINYGYTF
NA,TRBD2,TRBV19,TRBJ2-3,TGTGCCAGTAGTACCGGACTAGCGGGAGTACCCACAGATACGCAGTATTTT,CASSTGLAGVPTDTQYF
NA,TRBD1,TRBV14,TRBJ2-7,TGTGCCAGCAGCCAAGATCAAGGGTGGGACAGGGGGTACGAGCAGTACTTC,CASSQDQGWDRGYEQYF
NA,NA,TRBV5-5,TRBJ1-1,TGTGCCAGCAGCCCTGGATGGGGTTTGGGGGGACCGAACACTGAAGCTTTCTTT,CASSPGWGLGGPNTEAFF
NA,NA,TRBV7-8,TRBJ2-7,TGTGCCAGCAGCCTCCCTCCGGAGGCCTACGAGCAGTACTTC,CASSLPPEAYEQYF
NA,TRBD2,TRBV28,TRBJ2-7,TGTGCCAGCAGTTCCTACCCAATAGCGGGGGGTTACGAGCAGTACTTC,CASSSYPIAGGYEQYF
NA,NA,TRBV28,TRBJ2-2,TGTGCCAGCAGATACGAGGCAAACACCGGGGAGCTGTTTTTT,CASRYEANTGELFF
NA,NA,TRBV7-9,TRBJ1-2,TGTGCCAGCAGCTCCGATGCGGGGTTCTATGGCTACACCTTC,CASSSDAGFYGYTF
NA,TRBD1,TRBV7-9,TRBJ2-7,TGTGCCAGCAGCCCGAGACAGGGGAAGATGTCCTTGGAGCAGTACTTC,CASSPRQGKMSLEQYF
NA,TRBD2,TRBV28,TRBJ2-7,TGTGCCAGCAGAGCACTGGGGACTAGCGGGGCCCACGAGCAGTACTTC,CASRALGTSGAHEQYF
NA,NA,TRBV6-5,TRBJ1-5,TGTGCCAGCAGTTACGGGGTACATCAGCCCCAGCATTTT,CASSYGVHQPQHF
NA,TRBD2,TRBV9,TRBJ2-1,TGTGCCAGCAGCGTCGGCGGGGGGGCCGCTGAGCAGTTCTTC,CASSVGGGAAEQFF
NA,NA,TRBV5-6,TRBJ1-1,TGTGCCAGCAGCTTGGGAGGGGTGAACACTGAAGCTTTCTTT,CASSLGGVNTEAFF
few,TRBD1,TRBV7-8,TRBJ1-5,TGTGCCAGCAGCGGCACAGGGGGCGGACAGCCCCAGCATTTT,CASSGTGGGQPQHF
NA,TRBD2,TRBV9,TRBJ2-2,TGTGCCAGCAGCGTGAGGGGACTAGCGGGAGGTCGGGACACCGGGGAGCTGTTTTTT,CASSVRGLAGGRDTGELFF
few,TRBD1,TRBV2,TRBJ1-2,TGTGCCAGCCTTAATCGGGACAGCTTCTATGGCTACACCTTC,CASLNRDSFYGYTF
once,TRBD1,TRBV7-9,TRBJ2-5,TGTGCCAGCAGCTTAGAGGGGGCCGAGGTGGAGACCCAGTACTTC,CASSLEGAEVETQYF
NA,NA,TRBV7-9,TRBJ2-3,TGTGCCAGCAGCTTAGCGGGAACTAGAGGAGATACGCAGTATTTT,CASSLAGTRGDTQYF
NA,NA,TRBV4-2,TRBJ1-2,TGTGCCAGCAGCCAAGGGCCGGGGGTCTCATATGGCTACACCTTC,CASSQGPGVSYGYTF
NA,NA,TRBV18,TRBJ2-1,TGTGCCAGCTCACCAGGGGATCGAACCTACAATGAGCAGTTCTTC,CASSPGDRTYNEQFF
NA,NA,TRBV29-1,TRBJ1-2,TGCAGCGTTGAAGAAATCGGTAGGGGCGCGAACTATGGCTACACCTTC,CSVEEIGRGANYGYTF
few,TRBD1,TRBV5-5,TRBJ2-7,TGTGCCAGCAGCGGTAGGACAGGGGGCTACGAGCAGTACTTC,CASSGRTGGYEQYF
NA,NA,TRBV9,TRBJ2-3,TGTGCCAGCAAGTCAACTCAGGGAAAAGATACGCAGTATTTT,CASKSTQGKDTQYF
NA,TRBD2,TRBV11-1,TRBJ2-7,TGTGCCAGCAGCTTATGGACTAGCGGGTACGAGCAGTACTTC,CASSLWTSGYEQYF
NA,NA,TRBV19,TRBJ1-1,TGTGCCAGTAATTTGGACACTGAAGCTTTCTTT,CASNLDTEAFF
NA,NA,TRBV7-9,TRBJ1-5,TGTGCCAGCAGCCGACTCGGCTGGGAGCCCCAGCATTTT,CASSRLGWEPQHF
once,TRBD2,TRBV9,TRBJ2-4,TGTGCCAGCAGCTCTAGCGGGCTCACCAAAAACATTCAGTACTTC,CASSSSGLTKNIQYF
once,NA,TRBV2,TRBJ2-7,TGTGCCAGCATAGGGTCGTCATACGAGCAGTACTTC,CASIGSSYEQYF
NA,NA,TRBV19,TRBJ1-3,TGTGCCAGTTCTCCCCTTACGGAGGGCGTCGGAAACACCATATATTTT,CASSPLTEGVGNTIYF
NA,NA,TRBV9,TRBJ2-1,TGTGCCAGCAGTCTAGGAATGGGGATTTACAATGAGCAGTTCTTC,CASSLGMGIYNEQFF
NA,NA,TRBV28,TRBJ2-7,TGTGCCAGCAGTTTAGGGCAGGGGGGCTACGAGCAGTACTTC,CASSLGQGGYEQYF